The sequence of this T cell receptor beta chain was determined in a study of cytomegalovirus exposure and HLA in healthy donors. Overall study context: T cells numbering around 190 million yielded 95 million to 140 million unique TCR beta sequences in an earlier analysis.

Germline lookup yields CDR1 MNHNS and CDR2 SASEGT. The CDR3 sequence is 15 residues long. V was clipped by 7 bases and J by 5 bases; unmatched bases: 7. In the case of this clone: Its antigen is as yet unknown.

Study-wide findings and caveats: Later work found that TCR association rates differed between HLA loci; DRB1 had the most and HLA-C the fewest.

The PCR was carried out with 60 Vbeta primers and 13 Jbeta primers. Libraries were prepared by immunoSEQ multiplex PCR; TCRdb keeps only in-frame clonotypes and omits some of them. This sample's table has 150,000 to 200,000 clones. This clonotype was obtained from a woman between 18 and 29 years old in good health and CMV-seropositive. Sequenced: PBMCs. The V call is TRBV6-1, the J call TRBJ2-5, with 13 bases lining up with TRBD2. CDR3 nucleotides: TGTGCCAGCACCAAAACTAGCGGGAGGGTGGAGACCCAGTACTTC. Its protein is CASTKTSGRVETQYF.